The T cell receptor (beta chain) described here comes from a study of cytomegalovirus exposure and HLA in healthy donors. Across the study: The study's early data release held 80 million to 95 million unique TCRs from HLA-typed donors.

The ends were cut back, 6 bases at V and 0 bases at J, with 10 bases in the middle. The CDR3 is 14 residues long. Germline V gives CDR1 MNHEY, CDR2 SVGAGI. PCR employed 60 Vbeta and 13 Jbeta primers. Assay: immunoSEQ multiplex PCR; the TCRdb copy retains only in-frame clones and omits some. The sample holds over 130,000 clones; roughly 72% are singletons and the top ten take 1.8%. The sequenced sample was PBMCs. This chain links TRBV6-5 with TRBJ2-3; no reliable D call. The TCR sequence derives from a middle-aged man in good health and CMV-seronegative. In DNA, the CDR3 is TGTGCCAGCAGCTCGACTGGGAGCACAGATACGCAGTATTTT. It encodes CASSSTGSTDTQYF.